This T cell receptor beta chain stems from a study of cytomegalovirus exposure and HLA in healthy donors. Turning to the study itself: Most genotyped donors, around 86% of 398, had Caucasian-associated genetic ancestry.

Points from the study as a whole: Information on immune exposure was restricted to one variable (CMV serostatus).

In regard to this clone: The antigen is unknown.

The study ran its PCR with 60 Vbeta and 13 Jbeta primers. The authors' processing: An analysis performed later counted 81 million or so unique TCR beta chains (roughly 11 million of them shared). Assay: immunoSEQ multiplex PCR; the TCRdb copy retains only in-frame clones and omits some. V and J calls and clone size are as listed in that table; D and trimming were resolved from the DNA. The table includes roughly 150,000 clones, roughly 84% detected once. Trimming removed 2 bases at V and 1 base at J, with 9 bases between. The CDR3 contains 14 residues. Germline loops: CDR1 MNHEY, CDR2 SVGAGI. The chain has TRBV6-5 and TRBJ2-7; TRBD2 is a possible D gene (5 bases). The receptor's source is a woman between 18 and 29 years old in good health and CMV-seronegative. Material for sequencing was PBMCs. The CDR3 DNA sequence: TGTGCCAGCAGTTACGAGGGCAGTTCCTACGAGCAGTACTTC. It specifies CASSYEGSSYEQYF.